The 21 T cell receptor beta chains listed next were all sequenced from one sample in a study of blood T cell repertoires in COVID-19. The protocol was immunoSEQ multiplex PCR, while the TCRdb copy is restricted to in-frame clones and leaves out a portion. The table shows 270,000 or so clones, with about 89% occurring only once. Material: peripheral blood. These TCRs come from a man aged 40-49 years with acute or convalescent COVID-19.

V usage is TRBV19 and J usage is TRBJ2-7; TRBD2 is a possible D gene (6 bases). V dropped 5 bases and J dropped 5 bases, with 13 bases sitting between them. CDR1 LNHDA and CDR2 SQIVND come from the germline V gene (reference sequence). This CDR3 is 13 amino acids long. CDR3 DNA: TGTGCCAGTAGTGGAGGGAACGGCCACGAGCAGTACTTC. It codes for CASSGGNGHEQYF.

This rearrangement joins TRBV19 to TRBJ2-2; D perhaps matches TRBD2 (6 bases). CDR3 length equals 14 residues. CDR1 and CDR2 from the germline V gene are LNHDA and SQIVND (reference sequence). V lost 6 bases, J lost 4 bases, and 12 bases lay in between. The CDR3 loop reads CASSTGTPTGELFF. The CDR3 coding sequence is TGTGCCAGTAGCACCGGGACTCCCACCGGGGAGCTGTTTTTT.

This clone was seen once. The chain has TRBV3-1 (or the pseudogene TRBV3-2) and TRBJ1-4, with 10 bases matching TRBD1. The ends lost 4 bases at V and 8 bases at J; junction bases unmatched: 10. The CDR3 covers 16 residues. Per germline, CDR1 LGHDT and CDR2 YNNKEL (reference sequence). In nucleotides, the CDR3 is TGTGCCAGCAGCCCCAGCCTCCGGACAGGGGGAGAAAAACTGTTTTTT. Its translation: CASSPSLRTGGEKLFF.

The genes are TRBV7-2 and TRBJ2-7; D gene ambiguous. Germline lookup yields CDR1 SGHTA and CDR2 FQGNSA. The ends were cut back, 3 bases at V and 0 bases at J, with 3 bases in the middle. The CDR3 totals 12 residues. The CDR3 DNA reads as TGTGCCAGCAGCTTTAGCTCCTACGAGCAGTACTTC. Translating gives CASSFSSYEQYF. Variable domain in full (rest from reference TRBV7-2 and TRBJ2-7): GAGVSQSPSNKVTEKGKDVELRCDPISGHTALYWYRQSLGQGLEFLIYFQGNSAPDKSGLPSDRFSAERTGGSVSTLTIQRTQQEDSAVYLCASSFSSYEQYFGPGTRLTVT.

This clone appeared a single time. The V gene is TRBV5-1, the J gene TRBJ1-1, with D possibly matching TRBD1 (5 bases). In germline, CDR1 is SGHRS, CDR2 YFSETQ. The ends were cut back, 3 bases at V and 5 bases at J, with 17 bases in the middle. This CDR3 spans 15 amino acids. In DNA form, the CDR3 reads TGCGCCAGCAGCTGGTGGCGGGGGACGGAGACTGAAGCTTTCTTT. Protein: CASSWWRGTETEAFF.

J is TRBJ2-2 and V is TRBV3-1 (or the pseudogene TRBV3-2), with D tentatively TRBD2 (5 bases). V gave up 3 bases and J gave up 10 bases, with 15 bases separating them. The CDR3 loop spans 14 amino acids. The germline V gene has CDR1 LGHDT and CDR2 YNNKEL (reference sequence). For the CDR3, the DNA is TGTGCCAGCAGCCACGGGGATGCCGTAGCGGAGCTGTTTTTT. Protein sequence: CASSHGDAVAELFF.

The chain carries TRBV19 and TRBJ1-6; possible D gene TRBD1, 6 bases. This CDR3 region has 16 residues. Germline V gene sequence: CDR1 LNHDA, CDR2 SQIVND (reference sequence). V was shortened by 5 bases and J by 5 bases, with 16 bases between the two germline ends. DNA of the CDR3: TGTGCCAGTAGTCTCAGGGGTCCAACCAATAATTCACCCCTCCACTTT. Translation gives CASSLRGPTNNSPLHF. Variable domain in full (rest from reference TRBV19 and TRBJ1-6): DGGITQSPKYLFRKEGQNVTLSCEQNLNHDAMYWYRQDPGQGLRLIYYSQIVNDFQKGDIAEGYSVSREKKESFPLTVTSAQKNPTAFYLCASSLRGPTNNSPLHFGNGTRLTVT.

This chain connects TRBV25-1 to TRBJ2-2; TRBD2 is a possible D gene (5 bases). The germline V gene encodes CDR1 MGHDK and CDR2 SYGVNS. CDR3 length: 14 amino acids. V was trimmed by 4 bases and J by 4 bases, leaving 10 bases between them. The CDR3: CASSGTQGTGELFF. The CDR3, as DNA: TGTGCCAGCAGTGGGACTCAAGGCACCGGGGAGCTGTTTTTT.

The chain couples TRBV3-1 (or the pseudogene TRBV3-2) to TRBJ1-1, with 8 bases matching TRBD1. The CDR3 sequence is 13 residues long. Trimming at V came to 7 bases and at J to 4 bases, leaving 5 bases not matched to a gene. CDR1 and CDR2 (germline): LGHDT, YNNKEL (reference sequence). CDR3 residues: CASIHRGSTEAFF. The CDR3 DNA follows: TGTGCCAGCATCCACAGGGGGTCCACTGAAGCTTTCTTT.

The chain is built from TRBV7-2 and TRBJ2-1; D is unresolved. Germline CDR1 and CDR2: SGHTA and FQGNSA. Trimming took off 5 bases at V and 2 bases at J, with 10 bases between the two ends. The CDR3 loop spans 14 amino acids. The CDR3 nucleotides read TGTGCCAGCAGCCCACACCAAGCCTACAATGAGCAGTTCTTC. Protein sequence: CASSPHQAYNEQFF.

The gene calls are TRBV18 and TRBJ2-7; 8 nucleotides agree with TRBD1. The CDR3 spans 16 residues. The germline V gene has CDR1 KGHSH and CDR2 LQKENI. Germline trimming cut 6 bases from V and 3 bases from J; bases unmatched to any gene: 13. CDR3 in DNA: TGTGCCAGCTCCCCATTAGGTGGGACAGGAGACTACGAGCAGTACTTC. Translation: CASSPLGGTGDYEQYF.

V gene TRBV21-1 combines with J gene TRBJ1-5; the table's D call, TRBD1, was not checked against the DNA. TRBV21-1 counts as a pseudogene. The CDR3 extends over 16 amino acids. CDR3 amino acids: CASSKRTELSNQPQHF. For the CDR3, the DNA is TGTGCCAGCAGCAAAAGAACAGAGCTTAGCAATCAGCCCCAGCATTTT.

The genes are TRBV7-2 and TRBJ1-5, with D unclear. This CDR3 region has 15 residues. CDR1 and CDR2 from the germline V gene are SGHTA and FQGNSA. V was cut by 1 base and J by 5 bases, with 12 bases left in between. CDR3 nucleotides: TGTGCCAGCAGCTTAGTCGCGACTGGCGATCAGCCCCAGCATTTT. As protein: CASSLVATGDQPQHF.

This chain uses TRBV18 with TRBJ2-1; D remains unclear. The germline V and J ends were trimmed by 3 bases and 5 bases, with 5 bases remaining between them. This CDR3 spans 12 amino acids. Germline CDR1 KGHSH, CDR2 LQKENI. The CDR3 loop is CASSPLNNEQFF. The CDR3 coding sequence is TGTGCCAGCTCACCCCTTAACAATGAGCAGTTCTTC.

The V and J genes are TRBV5-1 and TRBJ1-2; no definite D call. The ends were cut back, 0 bases at V and 4 bases at J, with 10 bases in the middle. This CDR3 has 14 residues. Germline V CDR1 and CDR2: SGHRS, YFSETQ. In DNA, the CDR3 is TGCGCCAGCAGCTTGGGCACTCGATTCTATGGCTACACCTTC. This sequence encodes CASSLGTRFYGYTF.

This clone occurred a few times. The chain links TRBV29-1 to TRBJ2-2; TRBD1 might be the D (5 bases). The CDR3 loop spans 14 amino acids. Germline V gene sequence: CDR1 SQVTM, CDR2 ANQGSEA. V was trimmed by 3 bases and J by 5 bases, leaving 13 bases between them. CDR3 coding DNA: TGCAGCGTTGATCAGGGAAGGGGAACCGGGGAGCTGTTTTTT. It specifies CSVDQGRGTGELFF.

V gene TRBV7-9 combines with J gene TRBJ2-4; TRBD1 matches 9 bases. The CDR3 contains 17 residues. J was trimmed by 0 bases and V by 5 bases; bases with no gene match: 8. Per germline, CDR1 SEHNR and CDR2 FQNEAQ (reference sequence). The CDR3 sequence is CASSPRGTGLAKNIQYF. Here the CDR3 DNA reads TGTGCCAGCAGCCCCCGGGGGACAGGGCTAGCCAAAAACATTCAGTACTTC.

The chain links TRBV5-5 to TRBJ1-4; D gene ambiguous. The CDR3 consists of 13 residues. The V gene's germline CDR1 is SGHKS and CDR2 YYEKEE (reference sequence). The V gene lost 2 bases and the J gene lost 8 bases, with 10 bases spanning the gap. The CDR3 bases are TGTGCCAGCAGCTTAACGCTTGGCGAAAAACTGTTTTTT. It specifies CASSLTLGEKLFF.

This clone has a count of ten or more. V is TRBV10-1 and J is TRBJ1-1, with TRBD1 as a possible D gene (5 bases). Trimming left V 3 bases short and J 6 bases short, with 17 bases between. CDR3 length: 15 amino acids. Germline CDR1 WNHNN, CDR2 SYGVQD (reference sequence). The CDR3 DNA reads TGCGCCAGCAGTGAAGGTCCAAGGGGATCGGCTGAAGCTTTCTTT. Protein product: CASSEGPRGSAEAFF.

This chain connects TRBV24-1 to TRBJ2-2, with 9 bases aligning to TRBD2. The junction had 11 bases not matched to a gene; V was cut back by 3 bases and J by 1 base. The CDR3 has 19 amino acids. Germline V gene data show CDR1 as KGHDR and CDR2 as SFDVKD. The CDR3 here is CATSDPSIGGGENTGELFF. The DNA for the CDR3 is TGTGCCACCAGTGATCCCTCAATCGGCGGGGGGGAGAACACCGGGGAGCTGTTTTTT.

V usage is TRBV6-1 and J usage is TRBJ1-2, with D perhaps matching TRBD1 (5 bases). The CDR3 extends over 14 amino acids. The germline gives CDR1 MNHNS, CDR2 SASEGT. The ends were cut back, 1 base at V and 4 bases at J, with 10 bases in the middle. The CDR3 DNA follows: TGTGCCAGCAGTGAAGATCCCAGGGTCTATGGCTACACCTTC. Residues: CASSEDPRVYGYTF.